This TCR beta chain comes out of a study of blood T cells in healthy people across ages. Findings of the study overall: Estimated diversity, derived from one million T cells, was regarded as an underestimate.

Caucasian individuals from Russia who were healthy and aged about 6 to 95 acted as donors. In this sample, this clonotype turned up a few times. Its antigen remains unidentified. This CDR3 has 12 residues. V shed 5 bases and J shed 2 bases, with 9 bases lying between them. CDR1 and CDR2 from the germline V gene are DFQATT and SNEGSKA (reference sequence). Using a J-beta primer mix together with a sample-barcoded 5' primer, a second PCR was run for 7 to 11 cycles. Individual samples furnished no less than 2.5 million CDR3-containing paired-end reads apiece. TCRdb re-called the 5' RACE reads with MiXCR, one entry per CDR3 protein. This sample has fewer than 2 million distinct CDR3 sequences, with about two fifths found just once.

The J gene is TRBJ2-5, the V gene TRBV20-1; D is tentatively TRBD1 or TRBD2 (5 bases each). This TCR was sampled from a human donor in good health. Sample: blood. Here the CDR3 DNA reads TGCAGTGCTTCGGGACCGCAAGAGACCCAGTACTTC. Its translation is CSASGPQETQYF.